This TCR beta chain was sequenced during a study of blood T cells in healthy people across ages. A second PCR, run for roughly 7 to 12 cycles, used a sample-barcoded 5' primer plus a J-beta primer mix. Via MiXCR, TCRdb re-called the 5' RACE reads, giving one row per CDR3 protein. The sample lists 700,000 to 850,000 distinct CDR3 sequences, about 55% occurring once. CDR3 length: 16 residues. V lost 6 bases and J lost 0; bases outside the gene matches: 8. Germline V CDR1 and CDR2: SQVTM, ANQGSEA. This receptor was taken from an elderly man in good health. Sample: blood. The gene calls are TRBV29-1 and TRBJ2-1, with TRBD2 matching 10 bases. The CDR3 loop is CSVATTSGNSYNEQFF. DNA for the CDR3: TGCAGCGTGGCCACCACTAGCGGGAACTCCTACAATGAGCAGTTCTTC.